The T cell receptor beta chain described here comes from a study of T-cell reconstitution after alpha-beta-depleted transplantation in children. The sample holds a few counts of this clonotype. A TCRbeta library incorporating unique molecular identifiers was prepared. TCRdb processed the PCR reads anew with MiXCR; each CDR3 protein has one entry. Among a few hundred thousand distinct CDR3 sequences listed, approximately 12% were seen once. V was pared by 3 bases and J by 6 bases, with 12 bases between. The CDR3 is 14 residues long. Germline V CDR1 and CDR2: SGHTA, FQGTGA. This specimen consisted of PBMCs from the stem cell graft donor, obtained from the stem cell graft. This sequence was found in a human donor who donated a stem cell graft to a child with combined immunodeficiency. The rearrangement uses TRBV7-3 and TRBJ2-1; possibly TRBD1 or TRBD2 for D (5 bases each). The CDR3 here is CASSLGDSRNEQFF. The DNA of the CDR3 is TGTGCCAGCAGCTTGGGGGATTCCCGCAATGAGCAGTTCTTC.